This passage covers 11 T cell receptor beta chains from one sample sequenced in a study of somatic mutations in cytotoxic T cells in rheumatoid arthritis. The method was immunoSEQ multiplex PCR; TCRdb's version includes in-frame clones alone and lacks a portion of them. The sample holds about 11,000 clones, 79% seen once. Sequenced sample: CD8+ T cells sorted from blood. The receptors originated from an adult with rheumatoid arthritis.

This chain joins TRBV11-2 and TRBJ2-7; D possibly corresponds to TRBD1 (6 bases). The ends were cut back, 4 bases at V and 2 bases at J, with 18 bases in the middle. Germline V lookup: CDR1 SGHAT, CDR2 FQNNGV. The CDR3 length is 16 residues. For the CDR3, the DNA is TGTGCCAGCAGCTCGATACAGGGCCCCAGGGCCTACGAGCAGTACTTC. Encoded protein: CASSSIQGPRAYEQYF.

The rearrangement uses TRBV11-2 and TRBJ2-1; a possible D gene is TRBD1 (5 bases). The CDR3 loop spans 16 amino acids. V was trimmed by 4 bases and J by 5 bases, leaving 18 bases between them. Germline CDR1 is SGHAT and CDR2 is FQNNGV. CDR3 protein: CASSSLIRVGNNEQFF. CDR3 DNA sequence: TGTGCCAGCAGCTCACTTATCAGGGTTGGCAACAATGAGCAGTTCTTC.

The V gene is TRBV11-2, the J gene TRBJ2-1; 7 bases line up with TRBD2. The germline gives CDR1 SGHAT, CDR2 FQNNGV. After removal of 5 bases from V and 10 bases from J, the junction contained 8 bases not matched to a gene. The CDR3 contains 13 residues. The CDR3 reads CASSPQAGEEQFF. In DNA, the CDR3 is TGTGCCAGCAGCCCCCAGGCGGGGGAAGAGCAGTTCTTC.

The CDR3 DNA is TGTGCCAGCTCGACCACAGGGGGTTGGGGCTACACCTTC. Its translation: CASSTTGGWGYTF. This chain joins TRBV7-9 and TRBJ1-2, with 8 bases fitting TRBD1. The junction had 10 bases not matched to a gene; V was cut back by 8 bases and J by 8 bases. Germline CDR1 reads SEHNR; CDR2 reads FQNEAQ (reference sequence). The CDR3 totals 13 residues.

The CDR3 spells CASSEVTDTYEQYF. In nucleotides, the CDR3 is TGCGCCAGCAGTGAAGTTACTGACACCTACGAGCAGTACTTC. The V call is TRBV10-2, the J call TRBJ2-7; D ambiguous. V shed 3 bases and J shed 2 bases, with 11 bases lying between them. This CDR3 comprises 14 residues. Germline CDR1 and CDR2: WSHSY and SAAADI.

The genes are TRBV28 and TRBJ1-5; 9 nucleotides agree with TRBD1. The CDR3 loop spans 14 amino acids. Trimming cost V 6 bases and J 6 bases; bases outside gene matches: 6. Germline V lookup: CDR1 MDHEN, CDR2 SYDVKM. The chain's CDR3 is CASRKPTGGQPQHF. The CDR3 nucleotides read TGTGCCAGCAGGAAGCCGACAGGGGGTCAGCCCCAGCATTTT. Full variable domain (rest looked up from reference TRBV28 and TRBJ1-5): DVKVTQSSRYLVKRTGEKVFLECVQDMDHENMFWYRQDPGLGLRLIYFSYDVKMKEKGDIPEGYSVSREKKERFSLILESASTNQTSMYLCASRKPTGGQPQHFGDGTRLSIL.

Relative to its sample, this clone is medium-sized (0.01 to 0.1%). The chain carries TRBV6-5 and TRBJ1-2; TRBD1 is a possible D gene (5 bases). Trimming shortened V by 4 bases and J by 5 bases, and 8 bases separated the two germline ends. The CDR3 runs to 12 residues. Germline lookup yields CDR1 MNHEY and CDR2 SVGAGI. The CDR3 nucleotides read TGTGCCAGCAGTTGGGGCACATATGGCTACACCTTC. Encoded protein: CASSWGTYGYTF.

This clone was seen more than once but under ten times. V is TRBV5-1 and J is TRBJ2-7; tentatively, D is TRBD2 (6 bases). Germline V gives CDR1 SGHRS, CDR2 YFSETQ. The CDR3 has 15 residues. Trimming removed 4 bases from V and 3 bases from J, with 17 bases in between. CDR3 amino acids: CASSMEPGLYYEQYF. The CDR3 nucleotides are TGCGCCAGCAGCATGGAGCCGGGACTGTACTACGAGCAGTACTTC.

The rearrangement links TRBV13 to TRBJ2-3; D is ambiguous. CDR1 PRHDT and CDR2 FYEKMQ come from the germline V gene (reference sequence). The germline V and J ends were trimmed by 3 bases and 2 bases, with 0 bases remaining between them. The CDR3 runs to 11 residues. Here the CDR3 reads CASSFTDTQYF. DNA for the CDR3: TGTGCCAGCAGCTTCACAGATACGCAGTATTTT.

This clone was recorded once. The V gene is TRBV10-3, the J gene TRBJ2-3; TRBD1 might be the D (6 bases). The CDR3 extends over 16 amino acids. Germline lookup yields CDR1 ENHRY and CDR2 SYGVKD. Trimming shortened V by 6 bases and J by 2 bases, and 18 bases separated the two germline ends. CDR3 coding DNA: TGTGCCATCAGAGGACGAACAGGGACCAACACAGATACGCAGTATTTT. As protein: CAIRGRTGTNTDTQYF.

The V and J genes are TRBV4-3 and TRBJ2-7; no clear D gene. Germline loops: CDR1 LGHNA, CDR2 YSLEER. V lost 1 base to trimming and J lost 5 bases, with 3 bases between them. The CDR3 extends over 11 amino acids. The CDR3 coding sequence is TGCGCCAGCAGCCAAGGACACGAGCAGTACTTC. This translates into CASSQGHEQYF.